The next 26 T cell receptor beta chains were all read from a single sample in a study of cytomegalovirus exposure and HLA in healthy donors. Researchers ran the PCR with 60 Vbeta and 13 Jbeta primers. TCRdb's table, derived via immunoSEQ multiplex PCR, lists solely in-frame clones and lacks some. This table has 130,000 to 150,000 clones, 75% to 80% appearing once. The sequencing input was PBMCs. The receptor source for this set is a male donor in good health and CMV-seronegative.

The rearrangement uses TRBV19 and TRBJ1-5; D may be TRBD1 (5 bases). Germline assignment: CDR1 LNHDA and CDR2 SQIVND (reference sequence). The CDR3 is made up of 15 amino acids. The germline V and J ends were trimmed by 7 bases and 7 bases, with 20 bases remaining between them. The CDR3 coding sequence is TGTGCCAGTACTTTCGAGGGACTTCTACAGCAGCCCCAGCATTTT. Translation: CASTFEGLLQQPQHF.

The DNA of the CDR3 is TGTGCCTGGAGTCCCTGGAGGGCCAATCAGCCCCAGCATTTT. It specifies CAWSPWRANQPQHF. The rearrangement uses TRBV30 and TRBJ1-5; D call uncertain. CDR1 and CDR2 (germline): GTSNPN, SVGIG (reference sequence). The CDR3 has 14 amino acids. Trimming took off 2 bases at V and 3 bases at J, with 11 bases between the two ends.

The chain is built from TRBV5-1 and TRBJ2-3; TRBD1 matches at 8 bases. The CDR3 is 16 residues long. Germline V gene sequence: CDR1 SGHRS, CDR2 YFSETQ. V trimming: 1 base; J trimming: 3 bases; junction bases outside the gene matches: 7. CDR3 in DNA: TGCGCCAGCAGCTTGAGGGGACAGGCGGATACAGATACGCAGTATTTT. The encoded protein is CASSLRGQADTDTQYF. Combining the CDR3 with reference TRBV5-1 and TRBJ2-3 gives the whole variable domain KAGVTQTPRYLIKTRGQQVTLSCSPISGHRSVSWYQQTPGQGLQFLFEYFSETQRNKGNFPGRFSGRQFSNSRSEMNVSTLELGDSALYLCASSLRGQADTDTQYFGPGTRLTVL.

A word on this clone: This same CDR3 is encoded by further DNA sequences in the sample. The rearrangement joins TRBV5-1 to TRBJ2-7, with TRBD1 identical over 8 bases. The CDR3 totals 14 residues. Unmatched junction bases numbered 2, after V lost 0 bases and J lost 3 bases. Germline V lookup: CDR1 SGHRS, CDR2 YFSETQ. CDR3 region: CASSLAGGSYEQYF. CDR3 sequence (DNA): TGCGCCAGCAGCTTGGCAGGGGGCAGCTACGAGCAGTACTTC.

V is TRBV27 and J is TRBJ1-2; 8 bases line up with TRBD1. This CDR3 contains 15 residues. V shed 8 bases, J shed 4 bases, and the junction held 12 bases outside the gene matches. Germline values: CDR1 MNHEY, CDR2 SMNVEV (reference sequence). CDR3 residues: CASGARQGLIYGYTF. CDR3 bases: TGTGCCAGCGGAGCCCGACAGGGGTTGATCTATGGCTACACCTTC.

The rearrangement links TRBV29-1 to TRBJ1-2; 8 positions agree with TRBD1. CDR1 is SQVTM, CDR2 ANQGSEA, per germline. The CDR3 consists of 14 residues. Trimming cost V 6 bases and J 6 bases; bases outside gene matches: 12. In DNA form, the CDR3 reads TGCAGCGTCGTTACAGGGGGGAGAAACAATGGCTACACCTTC. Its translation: CSVVTGGRNNGYTF.

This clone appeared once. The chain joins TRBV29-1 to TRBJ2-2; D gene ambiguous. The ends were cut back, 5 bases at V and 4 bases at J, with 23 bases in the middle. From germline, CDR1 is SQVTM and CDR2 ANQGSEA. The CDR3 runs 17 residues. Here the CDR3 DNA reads TGCAGCGTTTTTCTATCGGAGCGTCCGTCACGCACCGGGGAGCTGTTTTTT. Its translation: CSVFLSERPSRTGELFF.

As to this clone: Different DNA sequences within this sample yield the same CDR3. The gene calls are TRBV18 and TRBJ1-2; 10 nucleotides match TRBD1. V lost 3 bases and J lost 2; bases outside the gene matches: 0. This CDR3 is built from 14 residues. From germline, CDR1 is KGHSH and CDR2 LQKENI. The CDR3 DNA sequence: TGTGCCAGCTCACCGGGACAGGGGAACTATGGCTACACCTTC. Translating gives CASSPGQGNYGYTF.

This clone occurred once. CDR3 sequence reads: CASSLGQALYGYTF. The CDR3 DNA is TGTGCCAGCAGCTTAGGGCAGGCCCTCTATGGCTACACCTTC. This rearrangement joins TRBV7-8 to TRBJ1-2; D is unclear. Germline V lookup: CDR1 SGHVS, CDR2 FQNEAQ. This CDR3 is built from 14 residues. The germline V and J ends were trimmed by 1 base and 4 bases, with 10 bases remaining between them.

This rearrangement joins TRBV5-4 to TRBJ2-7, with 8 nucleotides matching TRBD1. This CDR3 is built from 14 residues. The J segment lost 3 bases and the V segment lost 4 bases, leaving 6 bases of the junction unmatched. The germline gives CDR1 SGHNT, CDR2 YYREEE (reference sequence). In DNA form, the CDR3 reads TGTGCCAGCAGCGCCTGGACAGGGAACTACGAGCAGTACTTC. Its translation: CASSAWTGNYEQYF.

The CDR3 here is CASSTGGRHYEQYF. The CDR3, as DNA: TGTGCCAGCAGCACCGGGGGGCGCCATTACGAGCAGTACTTC. The rearrangement uses TRBV5-6 and TRBJ2-7, with D perhaps TRBD2 (7 bases). The CDR3 length is 14 residues. In germline, CDR1 is SGHDT, CDR2 YYEEEE. Between the trimmed V and J ends, which lost 4 bases and 4 bases, there was a span of 15 bases.

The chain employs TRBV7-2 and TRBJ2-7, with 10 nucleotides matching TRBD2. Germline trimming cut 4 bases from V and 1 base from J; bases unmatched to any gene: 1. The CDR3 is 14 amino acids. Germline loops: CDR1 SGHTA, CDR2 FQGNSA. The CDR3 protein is CASSSSGGSYEQYF. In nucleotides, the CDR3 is TGTGCCAGCAGCTCTAGCGGGGGTTCCTACGAGCAGTACTTC.

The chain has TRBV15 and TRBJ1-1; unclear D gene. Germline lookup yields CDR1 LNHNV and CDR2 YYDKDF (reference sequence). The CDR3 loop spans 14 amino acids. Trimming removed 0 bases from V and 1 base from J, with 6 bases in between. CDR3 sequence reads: CATSREAENTEAFF. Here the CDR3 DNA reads TGTGCCACCAGCAGAGAGGCGGAGAACACTGAAGCTTTCTTT.

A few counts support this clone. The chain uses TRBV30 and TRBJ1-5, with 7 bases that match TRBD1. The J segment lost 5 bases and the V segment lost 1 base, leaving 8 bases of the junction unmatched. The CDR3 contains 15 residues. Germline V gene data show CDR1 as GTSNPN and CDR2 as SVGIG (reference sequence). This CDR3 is CAWSAQTGNHQPQHF. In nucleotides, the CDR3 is TGTGCCTGGAGTGCTCAGACAGGGAATCATCAGCCCCAGCATTTT.

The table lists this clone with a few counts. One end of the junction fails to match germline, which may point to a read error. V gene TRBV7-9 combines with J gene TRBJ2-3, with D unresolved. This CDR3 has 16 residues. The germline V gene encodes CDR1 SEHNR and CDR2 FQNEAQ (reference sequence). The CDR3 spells CSSSFKWAPPTDTQYF. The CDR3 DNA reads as TGTTCCAGCAGCTTCAAGTGGGCCCCCCCCACAGATACGCAGTATTTT. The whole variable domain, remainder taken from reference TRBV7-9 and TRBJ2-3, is DTGVSQNPRHKITKRGQNVTFRCDPISEHNRLYWYRQTLGQGPEFLTYFQNEAQLEKSRLLSDRFSAERPKGSFSTLEIQRTEQGDSAMYLCSSSFKWAPPTDTQYFGPGTRLTVL.

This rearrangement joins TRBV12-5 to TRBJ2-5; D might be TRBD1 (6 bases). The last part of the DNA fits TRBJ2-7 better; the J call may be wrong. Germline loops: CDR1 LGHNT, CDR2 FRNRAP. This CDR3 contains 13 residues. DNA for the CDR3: TGTGCTAGTGGGAGGGACACCTTCTACGAGCAGTACTTC. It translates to CASGRDTFYEQYF.

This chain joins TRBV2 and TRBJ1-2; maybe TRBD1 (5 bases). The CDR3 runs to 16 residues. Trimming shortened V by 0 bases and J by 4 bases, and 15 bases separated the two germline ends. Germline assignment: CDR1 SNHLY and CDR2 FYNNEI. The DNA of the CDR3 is TGTGCCAGCAGTGAAGCGCTTCAGGGAATGGGCTATGGCTACACCTTC. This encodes CASSEALQGMGYGYTF.

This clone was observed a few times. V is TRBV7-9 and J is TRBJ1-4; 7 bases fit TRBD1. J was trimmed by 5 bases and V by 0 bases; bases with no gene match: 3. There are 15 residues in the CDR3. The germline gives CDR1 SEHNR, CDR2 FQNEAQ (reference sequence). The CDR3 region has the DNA TGTGCCAGCAGCTTAGCCGGGACAGAAAATGAAAAACTGTTTTTT. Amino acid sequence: CASSLAGTENEKLFF.

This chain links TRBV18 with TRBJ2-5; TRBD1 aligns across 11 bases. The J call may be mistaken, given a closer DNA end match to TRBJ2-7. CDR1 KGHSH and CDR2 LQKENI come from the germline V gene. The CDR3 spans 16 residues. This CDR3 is CASSPSGQGVINEQYF. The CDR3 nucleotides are TGTGCCAGCTCACCATCGGGACAGGGGGTTATCAACGAGCAGTACTTC.

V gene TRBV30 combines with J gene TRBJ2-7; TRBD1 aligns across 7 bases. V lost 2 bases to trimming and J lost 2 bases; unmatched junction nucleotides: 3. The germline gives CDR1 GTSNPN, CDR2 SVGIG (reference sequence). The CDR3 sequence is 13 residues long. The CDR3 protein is CAWSWDSTYEQYF. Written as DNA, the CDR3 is TGTGCCTGGAGTTGGGACAGTACCTACGAGCAGTACTTC.

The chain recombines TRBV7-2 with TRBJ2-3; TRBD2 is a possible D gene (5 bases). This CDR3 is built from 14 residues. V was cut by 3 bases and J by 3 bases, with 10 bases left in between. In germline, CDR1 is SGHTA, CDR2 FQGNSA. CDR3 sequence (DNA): TGTGCCAGCAGCTTGAAACGGGGTACAGATACGCAGTATTTT. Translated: CASSLKRGTDTQYF.

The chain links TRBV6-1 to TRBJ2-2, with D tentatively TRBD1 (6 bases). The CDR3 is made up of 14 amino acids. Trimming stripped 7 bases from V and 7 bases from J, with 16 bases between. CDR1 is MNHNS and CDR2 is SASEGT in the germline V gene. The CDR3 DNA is TGTGCCAGCACCCACTCAGGGGTGGGCGGGGAGCTGTTTTTT. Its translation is CASTHSGVGGELFF.

CDR3 in DNA: TGTGCCAGCAGTGAAGCGGAGGGGCGGGAGTTCTTC. Translated, it gives CASSEAEGREFF. The chain links TRBV2 to TRBJ2-1; TRBD2 might be the D (6 bases). V shed 0 bases and J shed 14 bases, with 11 bases lying between them. CDR1 and CDR2 (germline): SNHLY, FYNNEI. The CDR3 has 12 residues.

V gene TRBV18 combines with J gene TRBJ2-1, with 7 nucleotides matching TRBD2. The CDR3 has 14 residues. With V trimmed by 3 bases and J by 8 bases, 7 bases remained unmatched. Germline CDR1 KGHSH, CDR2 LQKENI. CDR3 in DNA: TGTGCCAGCTCACCTCGGGCTAGCGGAGATGAGCAGTTCTTC. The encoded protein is CASSPRASGDEQFF. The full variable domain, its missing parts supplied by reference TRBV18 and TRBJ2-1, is NAGVMQNPRHLVRRRGQEARLRCSPMKGHSHVYWYRQLPEEGLKFMVYLQKENIIDESGMPKERFSAEFPKEGPSILRIQQVVRGDSAAYFCASSPRASGDEQFFGPGTRLTVL.

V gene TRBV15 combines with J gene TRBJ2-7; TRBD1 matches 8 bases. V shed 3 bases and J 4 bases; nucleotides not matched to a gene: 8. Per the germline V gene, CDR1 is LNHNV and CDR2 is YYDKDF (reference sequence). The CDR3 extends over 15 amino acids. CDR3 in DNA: TGTGCCACCAGCAGCCTCGGGACAGGTACTTACGAGCAGTACTTC. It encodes CATSSLGTGTYEQYF.

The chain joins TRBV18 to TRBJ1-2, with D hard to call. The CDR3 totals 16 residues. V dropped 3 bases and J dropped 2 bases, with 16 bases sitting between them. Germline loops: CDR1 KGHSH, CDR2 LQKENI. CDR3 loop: CASSPPNSRSNYGYTF. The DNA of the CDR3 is TGTGCCAGCTCACCCCCAAACAGCAGATCCAACTATGGCTACACCTTC.